This paragraph reports one TCR beta chain. Per the original data handling: Counts of nucleated cells, estimated from reference gene primer amplification, were obtained. The data were produced by immunoSEQ multiplex PCR, yet TCRdb's version contains in-frame clones alone and is incomplete. That table is the source of V, J and clone size, and D and trimming were worked out from the DNA. Among about 46,000 clones, around four fifths were seen once, and the ten largest hold approximately 6%. CDR3 length: 17 residues. The data were obtained in a study of blood T cell repertoires in COVID-19. Study-wide background: Spain, Italy and the United States supplied samples that represented acute and convalescent COVID-19. PBMCs, B-cell-depleted T cells, or T cells were the source of the cDNA or gDNA that made up the material.

This clonotype originated in a woman older than 75 with acute or convalescent COVID-19. The sequenced material came from peripheral blood. The chain employs TRBV21-1 and TRBJ1-2; the DNA was not used to check the table's D call, TRBD1. TRBV21-1 is recorded as a pseudogene. This CDR3 reads CASSKRPNRGIGYGYTF. The DNA of the CDR3 is TGTGCCAGCAGCAAACGTCCTAACAGGGGGATAGGGTATGGCTACACCTTC.